A selection of T cell receptor beta chains follows, all from one sample in a study of control samples from healthy donors and cancer patients. Measured with immunoSEQ multiplex PCR; TCRdb has only the in-frame clones, and not every one. The sample gives roughly 92,000 clones, 86% of which show up once; over 1% is in the top ten. Sequencing was carried out using blood. The receptors shown here come from a woman aged 50 to 60 in good health. The CDR3 runs from the conserved cysteine through the conserved F or W. Fields, in order: J gene, clone size, V gene, D gene, CDR3 DNA, CDR3 protein. D genes are given only for firm matches. The listing skips clone size in some rows; elsewhere it reads once, few, many or a size class.

j_gene: TRBJ2-1; abundance: -; v_gene: TRBV5-1; d_gene: -; CDR3nt: TGCGCCAGCAGCTTAGGTGGCTTCGGCCCCTACAATGAGCAGTTCTTC; CDR3aa: CASSLGGFGPYNEQFF
j_gene: TRBJ1-5; abundance: -; v_gene: TRBV7-2; d_gene: TRBD1; CDR3nt: TGTGCCAGCAGCTTGACAGGGAGCAATCAGCCCCAGCATTTT; CDR3aa: CASSLTGSNQPQHF
j_gene: TRBJ1-1; abundance: -; v_gene: TRBV28; d_gene: -; CDR3nt: TGTGCCAGCAGTTTGATTGGCGGGGGGGGCTCGACTGAAGCTTTCTTT; CDR3aa: CASSLIGGGGSTEAFF
j_gene: TRBJ2-1; abundance: -; v_gene: TRBV28; d_gene: TRBD2; CDR3nt: TGTGCCAGCAGTCGATTTTCTAGCGGGAAGTACAATGAGCAGTTCTTC; CDR3aa: CASSRFSSGKYNEQFF
j_gene: TRBJ1-4; abundance: -; v_gene: TRBV5-1; d_gene: -; CDR3nt: TGCGCCAGCAGCTTGGGGGCGACGGGAATAGCGCGCGAAAAACTGTTTTTT; CDR3aa: CASSLGATGIAREKLFF
j_gene: TRBJ1-1; abundance: -; v_gene: TRBV5-1; d_gene: TRBD1; CDR3nt: TGCGCCAGCAGCCCCCGTACAGGGGTGAACACTGAAGCTTTCTTT; CDR3aa: CASSPRTGVNTEAFF
j_gene: TRBJ1-1; abundance: -; v_gene: TRBV19; d_gene: -; CDR3nt: TGTGCCAGTAGTATGCATTGGGACATCAGGGCTTTCTTT; CDR3aa: CASSMHWDIRAFF
j_gene: TRBJ1-5; abundance: once; v_gene: TRBV2; d_gene: -; CDR3nt: TGTGCCAGCAGCCTGGACAGATTCAATCAGCCCCAGCATTTT; CDR3aa: CASSLDRFNQPQHF
j_gene: TRBJ2-5; abundance: -; v_gene: TRBV19; d_gene: TRBD2; CDR3nt: TGTGCCAGTAGTATAAGCGGGAGCTCTGAGACCCAGTACTTC; CDR3aa: CASSISGSSETQYF
j_gene: TRBJ1-1; abundance: -; v_gene: TRBV7-9; d_gene: -; CDR3nt: TGTGCCAGCAGCCTGCAGGGTGGAACTGAAGCTTTCTTT; CDR3aa: CASSLQGGTEAFF
j_gene: TRBJ2-1; abundance: -; v_gene: TRBV9; d_gene: -; CDR3nt: TGTGCCAGCAGCGTCGGAGGGCCCAGGCTCTCTACTGGCAATGAGCAGTTCTTC; CDR3aa: CASSVGGPRLSTGNEQFF
j_gene: TRBJ1-5; abundance: -; v_gene: TRBV28; d_gene: -; CDR3nt: TGTGCCAGCAGTTTTTCAGGGGCGCATAGCAATCAGCCCCAGCATTTT; CDR3aa: CASSFSGAHSNQPQHF
j_gene: TRBJ2-1; abundance: -; v_gene: TRBV4-3; d_gene: -; CDR3nt: TGCGCCAGCAGCCGGAGCTCCTACAATGAGCAGTTCTTC; CDR3aa: CASSRSSYNEQFF
j_gene: TRBJ2-7; abundance: -; v_gene: TRBV19; d_gene: TRBD1; CDR3nt: TGTGCCAGTAGTAACTCACAGGGGTTCACCTACGAGCAGTACTTC; CDR3aa: CASSNSQGFTYEQYF
j_gene: TRBJ1-5; abundance: -; v_gene: TRBV2; d_gene: -; CDR3nt: TGTGCCAGCTCCCGTCGGGGGGCAGAGGACAATCAGCCCCAGCATTTT; CDR3aa: CASSRRGAEDNQPQHF
j_gene: TRBJ1-4; abundance: -; v_gene: TRBV19; d_gene: -; CDR3nt: TGTGCCAGTAGTCTAAACGCGAATGAAAAACTGTTTTTT; CDR3aa: CASSLNANEKLFF
j_gene: TRBJ1-1; abundance: -; v_gene: TRBV7-3; d_gene: -; CDR3nt: TGTGCCAGCAGCTTAAGAGGGCGCACTGAAGCTTTCTTT; CDR3aa: CASSLRGRTEAFF
j_gene: TRBJ2-1; abundance: -; v_gene: TRBV18; d_gene: -; CDR3nt: TGTGCCAGCTCACCACCCCTGTCTAGGAATGAGCAGTTCTTC; CDR3aa: CASSPPLSRNEQFF
j_gene: TRBJ1-6; abundance: -; v_gene: TRBV10-3; d_gene: TRBD1; CDR3nt: TGTGCCATCAGTGAGCCGAGACAGGGGGCAGGTAGGACACCCCTCCACTTT; CDR3aa: CAISEPRQGAGRTPLHF
j_gene: TRBJ2-1; abundance: -; v_gene: TRBV4-3; d_gene: TRBD2; CDR3nt: TGCGCCAGCAGCCGGAAGCTAGCGGGGGGGGACTCCTACAATGAGCAGTTCTTC; CDR3aa: CASSRKLAGGDSYNEQFF
j_gene: TRBJ2-7; abundance: once; v_gene: TRBV9; d_gene: TRBD2; CDR3nt: TGTGCCAGCAGCGTTGAGGCTAGCGGGAGAGGCGAGCAGTACTTC; CDR3aa: CASSVEASGRGEQYF
j_gene: TRBJ2-7; abundance: -; v_gene: TRBV19; d_gene: TRBD2; CDR3nt: TGTGCCAGTAGTATGGGGATAGCGGGAGGGTACGAGCAGTACTTC; CDR3aa: CASSMGIAGGYEQYF
j_gene: TRBJ2-7; abundance: once; v_gene: TRBV7-2; d_gene: -; CDR3nt: TGTGCCAGCAGCTCCTCGAAGGAGGTGTACGAGCAGTACTTC; CDR3aa: CASSSSKEVYEQYF
j_gene: TRBJ2-2; abundance: -; v_gene: TRBV4-3; d_gene: TRBD2; CDR3nt: TGCGCCAGCAGCCGAAAGGGACTAGCGGGAGGTTCGAACACCGGGGAGCTGTTTTTT; CDR3aa: CASSRKGLAGGSNTGELFF
j_gene: TRBJ2-3; abundance: -; v_gene: TRBV6-5; d_gene: -; CDR3nt: TGTGCCAGCAGTCGGACTGACACAGATACGCAGTATTTT; CDR3aa: CASSRTDTDTQYF
j_gene: TRBJ2-7; abundance: -; v_gene: TRBV11-3; d_gene: -; CDR3nt: TGTGCCAGCAGCTTAATCGCGGGCCTCTACGAGCAGTACTTC; CDR3aa: CASSLIAGLYEQYF
j_gene: TRBJ1-2; abundance: -; v_gene: TRBV15; d_gene: -; CDR3nt: TGTGCCACCAGCCGGTCCTCGGGGATCTACACCTTC; CDR3aa: CATSRSSGIYTF
j_gene: TRBJ1-2; abundance: -; v_gene: TRBV19; d_gene: -; CDR3nt: TGTGCCAGTAGTATAGGTCGGACAGCTAATAACTATGGCTACACCTTC; CDR3aa: CASSIGRTANNYGYTF
j_gene: TRBJ2-7; abundance: -; v_gene: TRBV5-1; d_gene: TRBD2; CDR3nt: TGCGCCAGCAGCTTGGTGGCTAGCGGGGCCCGCTCCTACGAGCAGTACTTC; CDR3aa: CASSLVASGARSYEQYF
j_gene: TRBJ2-7; abundance: -; v_gene: TRBV4-1; d_gene: -; CDR3nt: TGCGCCAGCAGCCAAGGCCCGGTTTCCGCTAATAAAGAGCAGTACTTC; CDR3aa: CASSQGPVSANKEQYF
j_gene: TRBJ1-2; abundance: -; v_gene: TRBV18; d_gene: -; CDR3nt: TGTGCCAGCTCACCCAGTGGCAACTATGGCTACACCTTC; CDR3aa: CASSPSGNYGYTF
j_gene: TRBJ1-2; abundance: -; v_gene: TRBV18; d_gene: TRBD1; CDR3nt: TGTGCCAGCTCATCGCAGGGGGACTATGGCTACACCTTC; CDR3aa: CASSSQGDYGYTF
j_gene: TRBJ2-3; abundance: -; v_gene: TRBV3-1/TRBV3-2; d_gene: TRBD2; CDR3nt: TGTGCCAGCAGCCAAGATCCCCAAGCGGGAATCACAGATACGCAGTATTTT; CDR3aa: CASSQDPQAGITDTQYF
j_gene: TRBJ1-3; abundance: -; v_gene: TRBV18; d_gene: TRBD1; CDR3nt: TGTGCCAGCTCACCACCAGGACAGGATGGTGGAAACACCATATATTTT; CDR3aa: CASSPPGQDGGNTIYF
j_gene: TRBJ2-7; abundance: few; v_gene: TRBV12-3/TRBV12-4; d_gene: TRBD1; CDR3nt: TGTGCCAGCAGTCGGGACAGGGGTAGGGAGCAGTACTTC; CDR3aa: CASSRDRGREQYF
j_gene: TRBJ1-1; abundance: -; v_gene: TRBV6-5; d_gene: -; CDR3nt: TGCGCCAGCAGTTACGAGGGAGGCACTGAAGCTTTCTTT; CDR3aa: CASSYEGGTEAFF
j_gene: TRBJ1-5; abundance: -; v_gene: TRBV5-5; d_gene: -; CDR3nt: TGTGCCAGCAGCTATCTCGGTGATAGCAATCAGCCCCAGCATTTT; CDR3aa: CASSYLGDSNQPQHF
j_gene: TRBJ2-2; abundance: -; v_gene: TRBV19; d_gene: TRBD2; CDR3nt: TGTGCCAGTAGTACAAGACTAGCGGAAACCGGGGAGCTGTTTTTT; CDR3aa: CASSTRLAETGELFF
j_gene: TRBJ1-2; abundance: -; v_gene: TRBV19; d_gene: -; CDR3nt: TGTGCCAGTAGTAGGCCGGGGCTACCATTCTATGGCTACACCTTC; CDR3aa: CASSRPGLPFYGYTF
j_gene: TRBJ2-7; abundance: -; v_gene: TRBV15; d_gene: -; CDR3nt: TGTGCCACCGGGGACCCTCGGTCCTACGAGCAGTACTTC; CDR3aa: CATGDPRSYEQYF
j_gene: TRBJ2-1; abundance: few; v_gene: TRBV11-2; d_gene: -; CDR3nt: TGTGCCAGCAGCTTAGGGGCGGAAAGCTCCTACAATGAGCAGTTCTTC; CDR3aa: CASSLGAESSYNEQFF
j_gene: TRBJ1-1; abundance: few; v_gene: TRBV19; d_gene: -; CDR3nt: TGTGCCAGTATCCCCGGACCCCAAAGGAGGCGGACTGAAGCTTTCTTT; CDR3aa: CASIPGPQRRRTEAFF
j_gene: TRBJ1-3; abundance: -; v_gene: TRBV4-1; d_gene: -; CDR3nt: TGCGCCAGCAGCCAAGATCCCTCCGGGTTTACTGGAAACACCATATATTTT; CDR3aa: CASSQDPSGFTGNTIYF
j_gene: TRBJ2-7; abundance: -; v_gene: TRBV27; d_gene: -; CDR3nt: TGTGCCAGCAGTTCTCTCGGGACACCTAGTCCCTACGAGCAGTACTTC; CDR3aa: CASSSLGTPSPYEQYF
j_gene: TRBJ2-1; abundance: -; v_gene: TRBV10-2; d_gene: TRBD2; CDR3nt: TGCGCCAGCAGTGTTAGCGGGAGGACTTACAATGAGCAGTTCTTC; CDR3aa: CASSVSGRTYNEQFF
j_gene: TRBJ1-4; abundance: -; v_gene: TRBV27; d_gene: -; CDR3nt: TGTGCCAGCAGGCCAAGGGGAAATGAAAAACTGTTTTTT; CDR3aa: CASRPRGNEKLFF
j_gene: TRBJ1-6; abundance: -; v_gene: TRBV3-1/TRBV3-2; d_gene: TRBD1; CDR3nt: TGTGCCAGCAGCCACTGGACAGGTTGGAATTCACCCCTCCACTTT; CDR3aa: CASSHWTGWNSPLHF
j_gene: TRBJ1-6; abundance: -; v_gene: TRBV5-4; d_gene: -; CDR3nt: TGTGCCAGCAGCTTAAGGACAGCCGATTCACCCCTCCACTTT; CDR3aa: CASSLRTADSPLHF
j_gene: TRBJ2-1; abundance: -; v_gene: TRBV24-1; d_gene: -; CDR3nt: TGTGCCACGCAGGGCGGGACTTACAATGAGCAGTTCTTC; CDR3aa: CATQGGTYNEQFF
j_gene: TRBJ2-5; abundance: -; v_gene: TRBV7-6; d_gene: -; CDR3nt: TGTGCCAGCAGCCTCGTCCGACAGGCCCTCGGGGAGACCCAGTACTTC; CDR3aa: CASSLVRQALGETQYF
j_gene: TRBJ1-4; abundance: -; v_gene: TRBV4-3; d_gene: -; CDR3nt: TGCGCCAGCAGCCAAGGCGGCACAGGAAGAGGGAGCACTAATGAAAAACTGTTTTTT; CDR3aa: CASSQGGTGRGSTNEKLFF
j_gene: TRBJ2-1; abundance: -; v_gene: TRBV7-2; d_gene: TRBD2; CDR3nt: TGTGCCAGCAGCTTAGATCTAGCGGGGGGGCGTGAGCAGTTCTTC; CDR3aa: CASSLDLAGGREQFF
j_gene: TRBJ2-7; abundance: -; v_gene: TRBV19; d_gene: -; CDR3nt: TGTGCCAGTACCCCTGGGTCACAGGGTCTCAACGAGCAGTACTTC; CDR3aa: CASTPGSQGLNEQYF
j_gene: TRBJ1-2; abundance: -; v_gene: TRBV19; d_gene: -; CDR3nt: TGTGCCAGTACCTTGGGGTCCAGGGATGGCTACACCTTC; CDR3aa: CASTLGSRDGYTF